The T cell receptor beta chain under discussion was sequenced for a study of shared clonotypes between healthy human individuals. Whole-study results and caveats: Among donors, sharing of clonotypes was expected to be affected by sequencing depth.

The CDR3 spans 13 residues. Trimming took 3 bases from V and 7 from J, leaving 13 bases between them. Germline CDR1 is SGHRS and CDR2 is YFSETQ. Note on this clone: What it recognizes is unknown.

Deep-level running was used for the assay. TCRdb's copy holds only in-frame clones and misses some; the assay was immunoSEQ multiplex PCR. This sample yields about 1.5 million clones, of which 95% to 99% are seen a single time; roughly 0.45% belongs to the top ten. Only Caucasian adults living in Nashville, Tennessee served as donors. The sequence was obtained from a man between 25 and 39 years old in good health. The chain combines TRBV5-1 with TRBJ1-2; D unresolved. Sequencing was done on a sample of naive CD4+ T cells sorted from blood. As for subset: CD45RA+ positively selected. CDR3 in DNA: TGCGCCAGCAGCTCGGGAGGCAGATTTGGCTACACCTTC. Translating gives CASSSGGRFGYTF.